The TCR beta chain described here comes from a study of blood T cell repertoires in COVID-19. Measured with immunoSEQ multiplex PCR; TCRdb has only the in-frame clones, and not every one. The sample records some 300,000 clones, about nine tenths being singletons. The CDR3 extends over 14 amino acids. CDR1 and CDR2 from the germline V gene are LGHNA and YSLEER. The germline V and J ends were trimmed by 1 base and 8 bases, with 11 bases remaining between them. The material sequenced was peripheral blood. This TCR was recovered from a woman between 25 and 40 years old who had recovered from COVID-19. The chain uses TRBV4-3 and TRBJ1-4; D call uncertain. The CDR3 bases are TGCGCCAGCAGCCAAGCGGGTACTTACGAAAAACTGTTTTTT. Its protein product is CASSQAGTYEKLFF.